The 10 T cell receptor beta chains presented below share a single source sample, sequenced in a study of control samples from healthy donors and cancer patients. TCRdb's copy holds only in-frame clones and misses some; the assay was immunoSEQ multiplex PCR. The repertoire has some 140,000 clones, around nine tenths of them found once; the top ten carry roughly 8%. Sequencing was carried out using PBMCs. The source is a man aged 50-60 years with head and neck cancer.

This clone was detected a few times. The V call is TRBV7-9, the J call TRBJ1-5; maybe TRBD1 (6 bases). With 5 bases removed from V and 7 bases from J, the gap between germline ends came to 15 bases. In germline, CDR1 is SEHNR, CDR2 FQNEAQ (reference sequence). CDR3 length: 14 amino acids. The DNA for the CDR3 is TGTGCCAGCAGCCCACCGGGGGCATCGCAGCCCCAGCATTTT. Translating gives CASSPPGASQPQHF.

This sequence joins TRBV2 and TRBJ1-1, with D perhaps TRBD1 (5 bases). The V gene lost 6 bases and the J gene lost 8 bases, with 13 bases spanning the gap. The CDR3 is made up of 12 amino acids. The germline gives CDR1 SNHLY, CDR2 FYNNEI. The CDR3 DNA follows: TGTGCCAGCAGCAGGGAAAAGGACGAAGCTTTCTTT. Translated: CASSREKDEAFF.

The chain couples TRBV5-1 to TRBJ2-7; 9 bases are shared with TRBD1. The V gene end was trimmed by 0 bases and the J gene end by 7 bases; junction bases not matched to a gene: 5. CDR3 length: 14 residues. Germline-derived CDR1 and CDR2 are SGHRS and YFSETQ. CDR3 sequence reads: CASSLGTGVEEQYF. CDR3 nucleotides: TGCGCCAGCAGCTTGGGGACAGGGGTCGAGGAGCAGTACTTC.

Here the CDR3 reads CSARKGARDTQYF. CDR3 DNA: TGCAGCGCCCGGAAGGGAGCAAGAGATACGCAGTATTTT. The V gene is TRBV29-1, the J gene TRBJ2-3; D is possibly TRBD2 (5 bases). The germline gives CDR1 SQVTM, CDR2 ANQGSEA. The V end was cut by 7 bases, the J end by 5 bases, with 16 bases between. The CDR3 is made up of 13 amino acids.

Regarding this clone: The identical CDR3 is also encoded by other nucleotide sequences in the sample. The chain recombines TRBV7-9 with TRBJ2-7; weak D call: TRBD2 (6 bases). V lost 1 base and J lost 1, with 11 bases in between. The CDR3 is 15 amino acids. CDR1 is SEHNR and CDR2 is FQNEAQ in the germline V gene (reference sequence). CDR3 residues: CASSLGGAGSYEQYF. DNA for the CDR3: TGTGCCAGCAGCTTAGGAGGGGCGGGGTCCTACGAGCAGTACTTC.

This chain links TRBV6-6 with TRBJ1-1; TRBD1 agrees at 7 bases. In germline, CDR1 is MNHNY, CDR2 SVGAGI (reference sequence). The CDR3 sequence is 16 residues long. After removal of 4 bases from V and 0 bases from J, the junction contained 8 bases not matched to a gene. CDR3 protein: CASSFRQGSMNTEAFF. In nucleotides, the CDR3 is TGTGCCAGCAGTTTCCGACAGGGCAGTATGAACACTGAAGCTTTCTTT.

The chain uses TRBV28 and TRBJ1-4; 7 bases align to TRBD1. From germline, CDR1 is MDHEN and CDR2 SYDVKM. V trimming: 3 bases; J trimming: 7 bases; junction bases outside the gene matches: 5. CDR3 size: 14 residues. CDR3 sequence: CASSLYRGVEKLFF. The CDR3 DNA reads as TGTGCCAGCAGTTTGTACAGGGGAGTTGAAAAACTGTTTTTT.

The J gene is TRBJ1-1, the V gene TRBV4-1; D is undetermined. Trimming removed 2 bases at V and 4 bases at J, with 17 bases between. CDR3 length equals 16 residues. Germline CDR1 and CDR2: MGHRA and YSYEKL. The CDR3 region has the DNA TGCGCCAGCAGCCAACTTGAGGCCAGCTTATTCACTGAAGCTTTCTTT. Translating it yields CASSQLEASLFTEAFF.

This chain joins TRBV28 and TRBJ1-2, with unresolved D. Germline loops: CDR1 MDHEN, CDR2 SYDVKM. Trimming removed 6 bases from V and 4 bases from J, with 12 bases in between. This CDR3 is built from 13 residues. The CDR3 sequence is CASRSGEIYGYTF. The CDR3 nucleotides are TGTGCCAGCAGGTCGGGAGAGATCTATGGCTACACCTTC.

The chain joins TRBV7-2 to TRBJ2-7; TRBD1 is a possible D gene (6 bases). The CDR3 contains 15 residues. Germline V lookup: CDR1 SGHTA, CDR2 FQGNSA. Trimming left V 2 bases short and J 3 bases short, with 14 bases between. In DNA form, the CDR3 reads TGTGCCAGCAGCTTATCAGGGGAGAGGTACTACGAGCAGTACTTC. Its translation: CASSLSGERYYEQYF.